This T cell receptor beta chain was captured in a study of blood T cell repertoires in COVID-19 (dated by TCRdb to the early 2020s). General notes on the study: Samples covering the acute and convalescent phases of COVID-19 were provided by collaborators in the United States, Italy and Spain. The prospective study material was composed of cDNA or gDNA derived from T cells, B-cell-depleted T cells, or PBMCs. Deeply sampled blood TCRbeta repertoires from subjects exposed to, actively infected with, or recovered from COVID-19 were included in the dataset. A freely available public database, intended as a resource for researchers studying the immune response to SARS-CoV-2, is where the repertoires were released. The samples were drawn from the first 160 participants of the ongoing ImmuneRACE study and from some 1,300 subjects provided by 6 global collaborators. The sample metadata nearly always contained a de-identified subject ID, COVID-19 status, age in years and sex. Where available, HLA class I and class II types were obtained from metadata supplied by the sample provider rather than from assay-based typing. Overall results and qualifications from the work: The amount of clinical and demographic metadata varied by source and participant and was provided uncurated.

Collaborating institutions collected whole blood in K2EDTA tubes following their own protocols. For TCRbeta analysis, collaborator samples were shipped as frozen whole blood, as isolated PBMCs, or as DNA extracted from either sample type. The immunoSEQ Assay, a bias-controlled multiplex PCR, was used to amplify TCRbeta CDR3 regions from genomic DNA. Turning to the authors' computational methods: The number of nucleated cells in each sample was estimated from the amplification of reference gene primers within the assay. To quantify the absolute abundance of each unique TCRbeta CDR3 rearrangement, sequence reads were collapsed and filtered. Productive Simpson clonality was computed per sample as the square root of Simpson's diversity index over productive rearrangements. Sourced from immuneACCESS, this table was stored by TCRdb with only in-frame sequences that have V and J called. A share of the clones is absent; for the studies checked, an unresolved V gene accounts for under half, and the remainder has no known explanation. V and J calls plus clone size are reproduced from that table; the DNA served to infer D and trimming. Within this sample are about 52,000 clones, with roughly nine tenths of them counted one time only. 9% of the sample belongs to the ten largest clones.

To note about this clone: Its antigen is not yet known. Base-call qualities are not available, and no considerably larger clone is one nucleotide away.

The sequenced sample was peripheral blood. The receptor's source is a man at least 80 years old with active or convalescent COVID-19.

The DNA reads as follows: TGCAGCGTTGAGTGGGGGCGCGGGAATGAGCAGTTCTTC. Its amino acids are CSVEWGRGNEQFF. The V gene is TRBV29-1 and the J gene is TRBJ2-1, and possibly TRBD1, on 6 matching bases. The CDR3 runs 13 residues from the cysteine to the phenylalanine. The kept DNA is CDR3 alone, 39 bases in frame from the first base. The CDR1 and CDR2 encoded by the germline V gene are SQVTM and ANQGSEA. Deletion took 3 bases off V and 7 bases off J, with a span of 13 bases between the germline ends.